These 11 T cell receptor beta chains were sequenced from one sample in a study of T cells expressing NK-cell markers. One entry per CDR3 protein, without DNA, is what TCRdb gives after re-calling the 5' RACE reads. In total, the table holds 400,000 to 550,000 distinct CDR3 sequences. Material for sequencing was blood T cells: a sorted CD56 or NKG2C T cell subset, CD4+ or CD8+ T cells, or bulk PBMC T cells (not recorded which). The origin of the receptors is a woman between 18 and 69 years old in good health.

The chain joins TRBV27 to TRBJ2-2. Germline V gene sequence: CDR1 MNHEY, CDR2 SMNVEV (reference sequence). This CDR3 has 16 amino acids. The CDR3 reads CASSSLDLRGTGELFF.

The J gene is TRBJ2-3, the V gene TRBV7-3; TCRdb's D call of TRBD2 is untestable without DNA. Germline CDR1 SGHTA, CDR2 FQGTGA. The CDR3 loop spans 17 amino acids. CDR3: CASSLTRLAGSTDTQYF. The full variable domain, in which reference TRBV7-3 and TRBJ2-3 provide the parts outside the CDR3, is GAGVSQTPSNKVTEKGKYVELRCDPISGHTALYWYRQSLGQGPEFLIYFQGTGAADDSGLPNDRFFAVRPEGSVSTLKIQRTERGDSAVYLCASSLTRLAGSTDTQYFGPGTRLTVL.

The CDR3 region is CASSVTGGNYEQYF. The chain joins TRBV5-1 to TRBJ2-7; TCRdb proposes TRBD1, but this gene call is untestable without DNA. This CDR3 comprises 14 residues. Germline CDR1 and CDR2: SGHRS and YFSETQ.

The chain is built from TRBV5-1 and TRBJ2-2. This CDR3 region has 14 residues. CDR1 SGHRS and CDR2 YFSETQ come from the germline V gene. This CDR3 reads CASSQTINTGELFF.

J is TRBJ2-1 and V is TRBV9; the TCRdb call, TRBD2, lacks DNA for checking. This CDR3 is built from 14 residues. Per germline, CDR1 SGDLS and CDR2 YYNGEE. CDR3 amino acids: CASSVRLAGGEQFF.

This chain links TRBV12-3 or TRBV12-4 with TRBJ1-5; with no DNA, the TCRdb D assignment of TRBD1 cannot be verified. The CDR3 loop spans 16 amino acids. CDR3 sequence: CASSFGLGANNQPQHF.

The rearrangement links TRBV7-8 to TRBJ2-7. Germline V gene lookup returns CDR1 SGHVS and CDR2 FQNEAQ. CDR3 length: 18 amino acids. The CDR3: CASSLESGQKGLPYEQYF.

The V gene is TRBV5-1, the J gene TRBJ2-7; the TCRdb call, TRBD1, lacks DNA for checking. This CDR3 comprises 14 residues. Germline assignment: CDR1 SGHRS and CDR2 YFSETQ. The CDR3 spells CASSPGQTFYEQYF.

The rearrangement links TRBV4-3 to TRBJ2-1; TCRdb's D call of TRBD1 is untestable without DNA. Per germline, CDR1 LGHNA and CDR2 YSLEER. The CDR3 spans 15 residues. The CDR3 here is CASSRGAAGYNEQFF.

V and J are TRBV19 and TRBJ2-4; checking the TCRdb D call of TRBD1 is not possible without DNA. CDR1 LNHDA and CDR2 SQIVND come from the germline V gene (reference sequence). The length of the CDR3 is 15 residues. This CDR3 is CASSIPGLAKNIQYF.

The rearrangement joins TRBV12-3 or TRBV12-4 to TRBJ2-7; as DNA is missing, the TRBD2 call by TCRdb cannot be tested. This CDR3 contains 15 residues. This CDR3 reads CASSLALGLDYEQYF.